One and the same sample provided the 21 T cell receptor beta chains below, sequenced in a study of technical replicates of blood from a few donors. Data came from immunoSEQ multiplex PCR; TCRdb stores just in-frame clones and leaves some out. Of 95,000 to 100,000 clones listed, roughly 95% were seen once; the top ten hold 0.21%. The sequenced material came from T cells isolated from PBMCs. The source is a human donor in good health.

The genes are TRBV6-1 and TRBJ2-5; 14 nucleotides match TRBD2. The CDR3 extends over 15 amino acids. J gave up 5 bases and V 11 bases, and 10 bases lay outside the gene matches. The germline V gene encodes CDR1 MNHNS and CDR2 SASEGT. Here the CDR3 reads CAGTTSGGAGETQYF. DNA for the CDR3: TGTGCCGGGACGACTAGCGGGGGGGCCGGTGAGACCCAGTACTTC.

The chain recombines TRBV18 with TRBJ2-7, with D maybe TRBD1 (7 bases). The CDR3 loop spans 14 amino acids. V dropped 0 bases and J dropped 5 bases, with 11 bases sitting between them. Germline V CDR1 and CDR2: KGHSH, LQKENI. CDR3 DNA: TGTGCCAGCTCACCACCAACAGGGGAGGACGAGCAGTACTTC. The encoded protein is CASSPPTGEDEQYF. Together with reference TRBV18 and TRBJ2-7, the CDR3 gives the full variable domain: NAGVMQNPRHLVRRRGQEARLRCSPMKGHSHVYWYRQLPEEGLKFMVYLQKENIIDESGMPKERFSAEFPKEGPSILRIQQVVRGDSAAYFCASSPPTGEDEQYFGPGTRLTVT.

The J gene is TRBJ1-2, the V gene TRBV5-4, with 8 bases identical to TRBD1. Germline V lookup: CDR1 SGHNT, CDR2 YYREEE (reference sequence). V lost 4 bases and J lost 4; bases outside the gene matches: 6. CDR3 size: 14 residues. The CDR3: CASSHDRGAYGYTF. DNA for the CDR3: TGTGCCAGCAGCCATGACAGGGGTGCCTATGGCTACACCTTC. Full variable domain (rest looked up from reference TRBV5-4 and TRBJ1-2): ETGVTQSPTHLIKTRGQQVTLRCSSQSGHNTVSWYQQALGQGPQFIFQYYREEENGRGNFPPRFSGLQFPNYSSELNVNALELDDSALYLCASSHDRGAYGYTFGSGTRLTVV.

The chain combines TRBV2 with TRBJ2-1; D possibly corresponds to TRBD1 (5 bases). The CDR3 totals 13 residues. Trimming took off 6 bases at V and 4 bases at J, with 10 bases between the two ends. Germline assignment: CDR1 SNHLY and CDR2 FYNNEI. The CDR3 sequence: CASSAQDYNEQFF. The DNA of the CDR3 is TGTGCCAGCAGCGCACAGGATTACAATGAGCAGTTCTTC.

This clone appeared a single time. The junction does not match germline at one end; this may be a read error. The chain employs TRBV7-2 and TRBJ2-1; 10 positions agree with TRBD2. Germline V CDR1 and CDR2: SGHTA, FQGNSA. This CDR3 is built from 14 residues. The CDR3 sequence is CASSLAGGNNEQFF. For the CDR3, the DNA is TGTGCCAGCAGTTTAGCGGGGGGTAACAATGAGCAGTTCTTC.

The V call is TRBV5-4, the J call TRBJ2-1, with 9 bases identical to TRBD1. Germline V gene data show CDR1 as SGHNT and CDR2 as YYREEE (reference sequence). The CDR3 has 14 amino acids. Trimming took 3 bases from V and 8 from J; bases not matched to a gene: 6. CDR3 protein: CASSSSTGGDEQFF. The CDR3 DNA follows: TGTGCCAGCAGCTCTTCCACAGGGGGCGATGAGCAGTTCTTC. The full variable domain, rest sourced from reference TRBV5-4 and TRBJ2-1, is ETGVTQSPTHLIKTRGQQVTLRCSSQSGHNTVSWYQQALGQGPQFIFQYYREEENGRGNFPPRFSGLQFPNYSSELNVNALELDDSALYLCASSSSTGGDEQFFGPGTRLTVL.

The chain combines TRBV13 with TRBJ2-7; possibly TRBD2 for D (5 bases). Trimming pared 8 bases from V and 6 bases from J, leaving 14 bases between. The length of the CDR3 is 12 residues. Germline CDR1 reads PRHDT; CDR2 reads FYEKMQ (reference sequence). Here the CDR3 reads CASERGGVEQYF. The DNA of the CDR3 is TGTGCCAGCGAACGGGGTGGGGTCGAGCAGTACTTC.

This clone was observed a handful of times. The rearrangement links TRBV5-6 to TRBJ1-2; a possible D gene is TRBD1 (5 bases). CDR3 size: 18 residues. Germline-derived CDR1 and CDR2 are SGHDT and YYEEEE. Trimming took off 1 base at V and 4 bases at J, with 23 bases between the two ends. The CDR3 sequence is CASSLYQGGRQDSYGYTF. The CDR3 DNA is TGTGCCAGCAGCTTGTACCAGGGAGGTAGGCAGGACTCCTATGGCTACACCTTC.

V is TRBV30 and J is TRBJ1-1; D unresolved. Trimming removed 5 bases from V and 6 bases from J, with 10 bases in between. CDR1 and CDR2 (germline): GTSNPN, SVGIG (reference sequence). The CDR3 extends over 11 amino acids. CDR3 loop: CAWGRRAEAFF. DNA of the CDR3: TGTGCCTGGGGCCGACGGGCTGAAGCTTTCTTT.

The J gene is TRBJ2-1, the V gene TRBV9; 11 bases fit TRBD2. CDR1 is SGDLS, CDR2 YYNGEE, per germline. The ends lost 3 bases at V and 0 bases at J; junction bases unmatched: 11. The CDR3 has 19 amino acids. CDR3 residues: CASSASGTSGVSSYNEQFF. The CDR3 region has the DNA TGTGCCAGCAGCGCTTCCGGGACTAGCGGAGTCAGCTCCTACAATGAGCAGTTCTTC.

The gene calls are TRBV18 and TRBJ2-5; the D gene is possibly TRBD2 (5 bases). Germline values: CDR1 KGHSH, CDR2 LQKENI. With 5 bases removed from V and 2 bases from J, the gap between germline ends came to 9 bases. The CDR3 is 13 residues long. The CDR3 loop is CASSTRGQETQYF. The DNA of the CDR3 is TGTGCCAGCTCAACTAGAGGGCAAGAGACCCAGTACTTC.

The chain combines TRBV5-8 with TRBJ2-6; D not resolved. Trimming took off 0 bases at V and 4 bases at J, with 11 bases between the two ends. Per the germline V gene, CDR1 is SGHTS and CDR2 is YDEGEE. The CDR3 runs 16 residues. CDR3 sequence reads: CASSLERFRGANVLTF. CDR3 nucleotide sequence: TGTGCCAGCAGCTTGGAACGGTTCCGCGGGGCCAACGTCCTGACTTTC.

The chain links TRBV12-5 to TRBJ1-1; D perhaps matches TRBD1 (5 bases). Germline CDR1 is LGHNT and CDR2 is FRNRAP. The CDR3 spans 16 residues. V was shortened by 0 bases and J by 4 bases, with 15 bases between the two germline ends. CDR3 region: CASGLVLGERGTEAFF. In DNA, the CDR3 is TGTGCTAGTGGTTTGGTACTGGGTGAAAGGGGCACTGAAGCTTTCTTT.

This sequence joins TRBV10-3 and TRBJ2-3; D remains unclear. Germline assignment: CDR1 ENHRY and CDR2 SYGVKD. CDR3 size: 15 residues. Trimming shortened V by 2 bases and J by 2 bases, and 11 bases separated the two germline ends. CDR3 coding DNA: TGTGCCATCAGTGAGCGGAGTTCCCACACAGATACGCAGTATTTT. It is translated as CAISERSSHTDTQYF.

The sample holds a few counts of this clone. The chain is built from TRBV7-2 and TRBJ2-7; a weak D match, TRBD1 (6 bases). CDR1 SGHTA and CDR2 FQGNSA come from the germline V gene. The CDR3 sequence is 15 residues long. Trimming stripped 4 bases from V and 6 bases from J, with 19 bases between. CDR3 in DNA: TGTGCCAGCAGCTCCTTCGACAGGCTATCCGTCGAGCAGTACTTC. Translation: CASSSFDRLSVEQYF. The full variable domain, in which reference TRBV7-2 and TRBJ2-7 provide the parts outside the CDR3, is GAGVSQSPSNKVTEKGKDVELRCDPISGHTALYWYRQSLGQGLEFLIYFQGNSAPDKSGLPSDRFSAERTGGSVSTLTIQRTQQEDSAVYLCASSSFDRLSVEQYFGPGTRLTVT.

This chain uses TRBV9 with TRBJ1-6; TRBD1 aligns across 7 bases. The ends lost 3 bases at V and 4 bases at J; junction bases unmatched: 4. CDR1 and CDR2 (germline): SGDLS, YYNGEE. The CDR3 runs to 15 residues. This CDR3 reads CASSAEQGYNSPLHF. Here the CDR3 DNA reads TGTGCCAGCAGCGCCGAACAGGGGTATAATTCACCCCTCCACTTT.

The genes are TRBV27 and TRBJ2-1, with 14 bases matching TRBD2. CDR3 length: 19 amino acids. The junction had 18 bases not matched to a gene; V was cut back by 5 bases and J by 9 bases. The germline CDR1 and CDR2 sequences are MNHEY and SMNVEV (reference sequence). The CDR3 coding sequence is TGTGCCAGCAGTCCCTCGACTAGCGGGAGGGCCAAGGGTAGGATTGAGCAGTTCTTC. Its translation is CASSPSTSGRAKGRIEQFF.

The chain combines TRBV14 with TRBJ2-1, with D possibly being TRBD2 (6 bases). Germline V gene data show CDR1 as SGHDN and CDR2 as FVKESK. Trimming shortened V by 2 bases and J by 8 bases, and 13 bases separated the two germline ends. The CDR3 totals 14 residues. The CDR3 is CASSQLTSFHEQFF. The CDR3 DNA reads TGTGCCAGCAGCCAACTCACTAGCTTCCATGAGCAGTTCTTC.

V and J are TRBV10-3 and TRBJ1-1; 9 nucleotides match TRBD1. This CDR3 comprises 16 residues. V lost 6 bases and J lost 5; bases outside the gene matches: 13. Germline V CDR1 and CDR2: ENHRY, SYGVKD. CDR3 bases: TGTGCCATCAGGGATGTGAGGGACAGGGAAGGTACTGAAGCTTTCTTT. Translating gives CAIRDVRDREGTEAFF.

V usage is TRBV9 and J usage is TRBJ1-2; D not certain. The CDR3 sequence is 16 residues long. V lost 3 bases to trimming and J lost 4 bases, with 19 bases between them. The germline V gene has CDR1 SGDLS and CDR2 YYNGEE. Here the CDR3 reads CASSATMSGSAYGYTF. The CDR3 nucleotides are TGTGCCAGCAGCGCTACCATGTCGGGAAGTGCCTATGGCTACACCTTC.

The chain recombines TRBV9 with TRBJ2-3; D may be TRBD2 (6 bases). CDR1 SGDLS and CDR2 YYNGEE come from the germline V gene. The CDR3 extends over 15 amino acids. Between the trimmed V and J ends, which lost 4 bases and 3 bases, there was a span of 15 bases. CDR3 amino acids: CASSPVAGGTDTQYF. The CDR3 DNA reads as TGTGCCAGCAGCCCAGTGGCCGGAGGGACAGATACGCAGTATTTT.